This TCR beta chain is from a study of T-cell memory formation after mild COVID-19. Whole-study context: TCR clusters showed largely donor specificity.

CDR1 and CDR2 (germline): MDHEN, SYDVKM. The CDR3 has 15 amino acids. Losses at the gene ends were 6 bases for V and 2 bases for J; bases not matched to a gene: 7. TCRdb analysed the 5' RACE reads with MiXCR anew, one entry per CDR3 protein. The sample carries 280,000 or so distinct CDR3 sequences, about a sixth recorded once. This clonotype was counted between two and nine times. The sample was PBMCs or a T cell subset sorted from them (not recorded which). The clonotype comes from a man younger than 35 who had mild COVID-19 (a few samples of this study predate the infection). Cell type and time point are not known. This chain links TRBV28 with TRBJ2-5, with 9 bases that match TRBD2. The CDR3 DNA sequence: TGTGCCAGCAGCTCGGGTAGCGGGGGACAAGAGACCCAGTACTTC. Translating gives CASSSGSGGQETQYF.